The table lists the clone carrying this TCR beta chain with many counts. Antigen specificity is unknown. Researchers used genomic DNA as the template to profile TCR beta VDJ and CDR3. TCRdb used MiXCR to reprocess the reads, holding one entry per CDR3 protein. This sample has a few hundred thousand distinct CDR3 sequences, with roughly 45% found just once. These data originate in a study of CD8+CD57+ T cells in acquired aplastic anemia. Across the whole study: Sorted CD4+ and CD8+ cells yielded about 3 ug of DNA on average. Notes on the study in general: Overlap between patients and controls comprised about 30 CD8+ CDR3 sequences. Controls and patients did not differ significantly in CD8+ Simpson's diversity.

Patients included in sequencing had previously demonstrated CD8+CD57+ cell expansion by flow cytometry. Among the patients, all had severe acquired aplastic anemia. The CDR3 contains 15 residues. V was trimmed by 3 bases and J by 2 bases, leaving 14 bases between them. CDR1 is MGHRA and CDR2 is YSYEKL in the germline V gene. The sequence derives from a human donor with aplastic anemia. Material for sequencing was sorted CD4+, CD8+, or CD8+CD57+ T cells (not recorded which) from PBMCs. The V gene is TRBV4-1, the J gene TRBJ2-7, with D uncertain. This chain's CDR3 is CASSHPPGRTYEQYF. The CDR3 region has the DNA TGCGCCAGCAGCCATCCTCCGGGTCGCACCTACGAGCAGTACTTC.